The clone carrying this T cell receptor beta chain was seen only a few times. In the PCR, 60 Vbeta and 13 Jbeta primers were used. Only in-frame clones appear in the TCRdb table, and some are missing; sequencing was by immunoSEQ multiplex PCR. The sample records some 150,000 clones, 76% being singletons. These data are taken from a study of cytomegalovirus exposure and HLA in healthy donors. Across the whole study: When 398 donors were genotyped, just over 80% of them were found to fall in the Caucasian-associated ancestry cluster.

Looked up from germline, CDR1 is LGHNA and CDR2 is YNFKEQ. Germline trimming cut 0 bases from V and 10 bases from J; bases unmatched to any gene: 8. CDR3 length: 16 amino acids. The sequence was obtained from a female donor in good health and CMV-seronegative. Sequencing input: PBMCs. The chain carries TRBV4-2 and TRBJ2-1, with 11 bases fitting TRBD2. CDR3 DNA: TGTGCCAGCAGCCAAGAAGGGGCCGGGACTAGCGGAGAGCAGTTCTTC. As protein: CASSQEGAGTSGEQFF.